Shown below are 17 T cell receptor beta chains from a single sample sequenced in a study of T cell changes during pregnancy in multiple sclerosis. Data came from immunoSEQ multiplex PCR; TCRdb stores just in-frame clones and leaves some out. This sample has approximately 24,000 clones, with around 86% found just once. Sample: CD4+ T cells from peripheral blood mononuclear cells, taken in the second trimester of pregnancy. All receptors come from a female donor in good health, enrolled as a control in a pregnancy study.

This clone came up a few times. This chain links TRBV10-1 with TRBJ2-2; D is unresolved. Germline V gene lookup returns CDR1 WNHNN and CDR2 SYGVQD (reference sequence). Trimming took off 7 bases at V and 8 bases at J, with 11 bases between the two ends. This CDR3 region has 12 residues. The CDR3 nucleotides read TGCGCCAGCACGCGGATTGAGGGGGAGCTGTTTTTT. Translating it yields CASTRIEGELFF.

The J gene is TRBJ2-3, the V gene TRBV2; tentatively, D is TRBD2 (6 bases). The CDR3 consists of 17 residues. V lost 3 bases, J lost 3 bases, and 19 bases lay in between. CDR1 and CDR2 from the germline V gene are SNHLY and FYNNEI. The DNA for the CDR3 is TGTGCCAGCAGTGAGTGGGACTTTAGGGGTAAAACAGATACGCAGTATTTT. Translated: CASSEWDFRGKTDTQYF.

The rearrangement links TRBV6-1 to TRBJ2-7; tentative D call: TRBD1 (7 bases). Germline values: CDR1 MNHNS, CDR2 SASEGT. The CDR3 consists of 14 residues. The germline V and J ends were trimmed by 4 bases and 3 bases, with 13 bases remaining between them. CDR3 protein: CASSAAGGSYEQYF. The CDR3 nucleotides are TGTGCCAGCAGTGCGGCAGGGGGGAGCTACGAGCAGTACTTC.

This sequence joins TRBV29-1 and TRBJ1-2, with 9 bases matching TRBD1. The CDR3 is 13 residues long. Trimming cost V 4 bases and J 6 bases; bases outside gene matches: 6. Germline V gene data show CDR1 as SQVTM and CDR2 as ANQGSEA. The CDR3: CSVGGTGRDGYTF. The CDR3 DNA sequence: TGCAGCGTTGGCGGGACAGGGAGGGATGGCTACACCTTC. The full variable domain, its missing parts supplied by reference TRBV29-1 and TRBJ1-2, is SAVISQKPSRDICQRGTSLTIQCQVDSQVTMMFWYRQQPGQSLTLIATANQGSEATYESGFVIDKFPISRPNLTFSTLTVSNMSPEDSSIYLCSVGGTGRDGYTFGSGTRLTVV.

The gene calls are TRBV19 and TRBJ2-7; a possible D gene is TRBD1 (6 bases). The CDR3 loop spans 16 amino acids. Germline-derived CDR1 and CDR2 are LNHDA and SQIVND (reference sequence). Trimming removed 3 bases at V and 4 bases at J, with 19 bases between. The CDR3 sequence is CASSITTQGSRYEQYF. Written as DNA, the CDR3 is TGTGCCAGTAGTATCACAACACAGGGTTCGAGGTACGAGCAGTACTTC.

The J gene is TRBJ1-6, the V gene TRBV7-8; 7 nucleotides match TRBD1. V gave up 5 bases and J gave up 0 bases; unmatched junction bases: 7. The CDR3 is 17 residues long. Germline CDR1 and CDR2: SGHVS and FQNEAQ. CDR3 region: CASSLGGQSSYNSPLHF. DNA of the CDR3: TGTGCCAGCAGCCTAGGGGGACAGAGCTCCTATAATTCACCCCTCCACTTT.

The rearrangement links TRBV9 to TRBJ2-2, with D perhaps matching TRBD1 (5 bases). V lost 3 bases and J lost 5, with 11 bases in between. The CDR3 extends over 14 amino acids. CDR1 is SGDLS, CDR2 YYNGEE, per germline. The chain's CDR3 is CASSARQTTGELFF. CDR3 DNA sequence: TGTGCCAGCAGCGCCCGACAGACGACCGGGGAGCTGTTTTTT.

The count of this clone is one. Here the CDR3 DNA reads TGTGCCATCAGTGACCAACGGGGCAATCAGCCCCAGCATTTT. Protein product: CAISDQRGNQPQHF. The chain links TRBV10-3 to TRBJ1-5; no firm D call. CDR3 length: 14 amino acids. The V gene's germline CDR1 is ENHRY and CDR2 SYGVKD. V was pared by 3 bases and J by 2 bases, with 8 bases between.

The chain is built from TRBV4-2 and TRBJ2-1; 12 bases match TRBD2. This CDR3 spans 16 amino acids. Trimming took 10 bases from V and 10 from J; bases not matched to a gene: 17. Germline CDR1 is LGHNA and CDR2 is YNFKEQ. CDR3 amino acids: CATSSGGAGFAREQFF. The DNA of the CDR3 is TGTGCCACCTCTAGCGGGGGGGCGGGGTTTGCACGGGAGCAGTTCTTC.

This clone was seen a few times. The chain couples TRBV4-3 to TRBJ2-7, with 9 nucleotides matching TRBD1. The trim removed 3 bases at V and 2 bases at J, leaving 2 bases unmatched. The CDR3 runs to 14 residues. Germline values: CDR1 LGHNA, CDR2 YSLEER. The CDR3 region is CASSHRQGAYEQYF. CDR3 sequence (DNA): TGCGCCAGCAGCCATCGACAGGGGGCCTACGAGCAGTACTTC.

The V call is TRBV7-9, the J call TRBJ1-4; D gene unclear. The CDR3 sequence is 14 residues long. From germline, CDR1 is SEHNR and CDR2 FQNEAQ (reference sequence). Trimming stripped 5 bases from V and 8 bases from J, with 15 bases between. Written as DNA, the CDR3 is TGTGCCAGCAGCATAAGGTCCGGGAGGGAAAAACTGTTTTTT. This sequence encodes CASSIRSGREKLFF.

V usage is TRBV27 and J usage is TRBJ2-5; D possibly corresponds to TRBD2 (5 bases). The CDR3 covers 14 residues. Germline V CDR1 and CDR2: MNHEY, SMNVEV (reference sequence). Trimming cost V 4 bases and J 0 bases, with 9 bases left between them. The CDR3 sequence is CASSYGGYQETQYF. The CDR3 nucleotides are TGTGCCAGCAGTTACGGCGGGTACCAAGAGACCCAGTACTTC.

The rearrangement links TRBV30 to TRBJ2-5, with 8 bases identical to TRBD1. The CDR3 consists of 12 residues. Germline V gene sequence: CDR1 GTSNPN, CDR2 SVGIG (reference sequence). The CDR3 sequence is CSGQGARETQYF. CDR3 sequence (DNA): TGTTCCGGCCAGGGGGCGAGAGAGACCCAGTACTTC. Using reference TRBV30 and TRBJ2-5 for the parts outside the CDR3, the full variable domain is SQTIHQWPATLVQPVGSPLSLECTVEGTSNPNLYWYRQAAGRGLQLLFYSVGIGQISSEVPQNLSASRPQDRQFILSSKKLLLSDSGFYLCSGQGARETQYFGPGTRLLVL.

This chain connects TRBV2 to TRBJ1-4; no reliable D call. V lost 0 bases, J lost 8 bases, and 13 bases lay in between. Looked up from germline, CDR1 is SNHLY and CDR2 is FYNNEI. The CDR3 length is 15 residues. The CDR3 DNA sequence: TGTGCCAGCAGTGAAGCGGCCACATCGGGGGAAAAACTGTTTTTT. It specifies CASSEAATSGEKLFF.

This sequence joins TRBV5-1 and TRBJ1-1; tentatively, D is TRBD1 (5 bases). Germline V lookup: CDR1 SGHRS, CDR2 YFSETQ. This CDR3 is built from 14 residues. Trimming shortened V by 4 bases and J by 3 bases, and 13 bases separated the two germline ends. The CDR3 DNA sequence: TGCGCCAGCAGCCAGCGGGTAGGGGACACTGAAGCTTTCTTT. It codes for CASSQRVGDTEAFF.

In its sample, this clone was seen once. The chain has TRBV29-1 and TRBJ2-7; TRBD1 might be the D (6 bases). The germline V gene has CDR1 SQVTM and CDR2 ANQGSEA. The CDR3 runs to 11 residues. Trimming stripped 6 bases from V and 5 bases from J, with 11 bases between. CDR3 sequence: CSVIQGNEQYF. In nucleotides, the CDR3 is TGCAGCGTGATACAGGGAAACGAGCAGTACTTC.

This chain uses TRBV6-1 with TRBJ1-2; no firm D call. From germline, CDR1 is MNHNS and CDR2 SASEGT. The V gene lost 0 bases and the J gene lost 4 bases, with 12 bases spanning the gap. The CDR3 consists of 15 residues. CDR3 protein: CASSEASGSLYGYTF. CDR3 nucleotide sequence: TGTGCCAGCAGTGAAGCCAGCGGGAGCCTCTATGGCTACACCTTC.